These 17 T cell receptor beta chains were sequenced from one sample in a study of patients and donors after allogeneic stem cell transplantation. MiXCR was run by TCRdb on the RT-PCR reads, yielding one entry per CDR3 protein. This table holds tens of thousands of distinct CDR3 sequences, around 5% found once. The sample taken for sequencing was blood, either unsorted or a sorted T cell fraction (not recorded which). Receptors were obtained from a human donor who was either an allogeneic HSCT recipient or a stem cell or donor lymphocyte infusion donor (not recorded which). It is not recorded whose cells these are; they may come from a transplant donor.

The V call is TRBV6-1, the J call TRBJ2-5; TRBD1 matches 8 bases. V shed 11 bases, J shed 2 bases, and the junction held 16 bases outside the gene matches. This CDR3 comprises 16 residues. Germline V gives CDR1 MNHNS, CDR2 SASEGT. CDR3 protein: CAGGLDRGMLQETQYF. The CDR3 nucleotides are TGTGCCGGGGGTCTAGACAGGGGAATGCTGCAAGAGACCCAGTACTTC.

This chain connects TRBV7-9 to TRBJ2-1, with 7 bases fitting TRBD2. V gave up 5 bases and J gave up 8 bases; unmatched junction bases: 6. Germline CDR1 SEHNR, CDR2 FQNEAQ (reference sequence). The CDR3 totals 13 residues. CDR3 sequence: CASSLWGRDEQFF. DNA of the CDR3: TGTGCCAGCAGCCTATGGGGGAGGGATGAGCAGTTCTTC.

This clonotype was seen at least ten times. The chain employs TRBV7-9 and TRBJ2-3; TRBD2 aligns across 8 bases. The trim removed 1 base at V and 4 bases at J, leaving 10 bases unmatched. Germline loops: CDR1 SEHNR, CDR2 FQNEAQ (reference sequence). This CDR3 contains 17 residues. The CDR3 region has the DNA TGTGCCAGCAGCTTAGGAGGGGTAGCGGGACCCGCAGATACGCAGTATTTT. Residues: CASSLGGVAGPADTQYF.

In its sample, this clonotype was seen many times. The chain links TRBV12-3 or TRBV12-4 to TRBJ2-1; D gene unclear. V lost 2 bases, J lost 5 bases, and 7 bases lay in between. The CDR3 runs 13 residues. CDR3 nucleotide sequence: TGTGCCAGCAGTTTATTTCGAAACAATGAGCAGTTCTTC. Its translation: CASSLFRNNEQFF.

This clonotype showed up many times. The chain is built from TRBV11-2 and TRBJ2-1; D ambiguous. The CDR3 contains 12 residues. Germline V gene data show CDR1 as SGHAT and CDR2 as FQNNGV. The germline V and J ends were trimmed by 1 base and 9 bases, with 7 bases remaining between them. The CDR3 here is CASSLGSAEQFF. In nucleotides, the CDR3 is TGTGCCAGCAGCTTAGGGTCGGCTGAGCAGTTCTTC.

This clonotype was picked up a small number of times. This chain links TRBV10-1 with TRBJ2-1; the D gene is possibly TRBD2 (6 bases). The germline V gene encodes CDR1 WNHNN and CDR2 SYGVQD (reference sequence). This CDR3 is 19 amino acids long. V lost 3 bases and J lost 0, with 21 bases in between. The CDR3 is CASSDQEGGSTSSYNEQFF. The CDR3, as DNA: TGCGCCAGCAGTGACCAGGAGGGAGGATCGACGAGCTCCTACAATGAGCAGTTCTTC.

This clonotype was seen repeatedly, ten times or more. This chain links TRBV3-1 with TRBJ2-3, with TRBD2 identical over 12 bases. CDR1 and CDR2 from the germline V gene are LGHDT and YNNKEL (reference sequence). Unmatched junction bases numbered 7, after V lost 4 bases and J lost 2 bases. The CDR3 runs to 17 residues. As DNA, the CDR3 is TGTGCCAGCAGCCCCCTAGGGACTAGCGGGTACACAGATACGCAGTATTTT. This sequence encodes CASSPLGTSGYTDTQYF.

This clonotype was seen ten or more times. The DNA of the CDR3 is TGTGCCAGCGTTCAAACAGGGGTCGATGAGCAGTTCTTC. Residues: CASVQTGVDEQFF. The chain has TRBV7-9 and TRBJ2-1, with TRBD1 identical over 7 bases. The CDR3 is 13 residues long. Germline values: CDR1 SEHNR, CDR2 FQNEAQ (reference sequence). After removal of 8 bases from V and 8 bases from J, the junction contained 9 bases not matched to a gene.

This clonotype is labeled medium-sized. The chain couples TRBV5-1 to TRBJ1-6; D not resolved. The germline V gene has CDR1 SGHRS and CDR2 YFSETQ. There are 14 residues in the CDR3. The V gene lost 1 base and the J gene lost 8 bases, with 10 bases spanning the gap. The CDR3 sequence is CASSLTLIDSPLHF. The DNA for the CDR3 is TGCGCCAGCAGCTTGACACTGATTGATTCACCCCTCCACTTT.

This clonotype was counted many times. The V gene is TRBV27, the J gene TRBJ1-1; TRBD1 might be the D (5 bases). Deletions cut 5 bases from V and 5 bases from J, with 15 bases between. The CDR3 runs 14 residues. Germline CDR1 reads MNHEY; CDR2 reads SMNVEV (reference sequence). DNA of the CDR3: TGTGCCAGCAGTCTTTTCCCAGGGCCGACTGAAGCTTTCTTT. Its protein product is CASSLFPGPTEAFF.

There are a few counts of this clonotype. This may stem from a read error, because a much larger clone lies one nucleotide away. The chain couples TRBV20-1 to TRBJ2-7, with TRBD2 matching over 7 bases. This CDR3 contains 12 residues. V lost 7 bases and J lost 6; bases outside the gene matches: 9. Germline values: CDR1 DFQATT, CDR2 SNEGSKA (reference sequence). CDR3 coding DNA: TGCAGTGTTAGCCGGCGGGGGATCGAGCAGTACTTC. This sequence encodes CSVSRRGIEQYF.

This clonotype was recorded at least ten times. The chain is built from TRBV30 and TRBJ1-6; D uncertain. V lost 2 bases to trimming and J lost 8 bases, with 7 bases between them. This CDR3 comprises 12 residues. Germline-derived CDR1 and CDR2 are GTSNPN and SVGIG (reference sequence). CDR3 DNA: TGTGCCTGGAGTAGGGTTGATTCACCCCTCCACTTT. Its protein is CAWSRVDSPLHF.

This clonotype was counted many times. The V call is TRBV5-1, the J call TRBJ2-3; TRBD1 might be the D (5 bases). Per the germline V gene, CDR1 is SGHRS and CDR2 is YFSETQ. This CDR3 is 18 amino acids long. Trimming pared 3 bases from V and 0 bases from J, leaving 20 bases between. CDR3 in amino acids: CASSYPFDRPYSTDTQYF. The CDR3 DNA reads TGCGCCAGCAGCTATCCATTCGACAGACCTTATAGCACAGATACGCAGTATTTT.

This clonotype has at least ten counts. The CDR3 spells CASSEQGSEAFF. DNA for the CDR3: TGTGCCAGCAGTGAGCAGGGGTCTGAAGCTTTCTTT. The chain joins TRBV2 to TRBJ1-1; D might be TRBD1 (6 bases). CDR1 and CDR2 (germline): SNHLY, FYNNEI. V lost 3 bases and J 6 bases, leaving 8 bases between the germline ends. The CDR3 has 12 amino acids.

This clonotype was counted ten times or more. The V call is TRBV15, the J call TRBJ2-3, with a possible D match to TRBD1 (6 bases). The CDR3 is 14 amino acids. Trimming cost V 7 bases and J 2 bases, with 13 bases left between them. The germline V gene has CDR1 LNHNV and CDR2 YYDKDF (reference sequence). In nucleotides, the CDR3 is TGTGCCACCACCCTGGGGGCGCTCACAGATACGCAGTATTTT. Translated: CATTLGALTDTQYF.

The table lists this clonotype with many counts. The chain joins TRBV20-1 to TRBJ2-3; the D is unclear. Trimming removed 0 bases at V and 2 bases at J, with 3 bases between. Germline CDR1 reads DFQATT; CDR2 reads SNEGSKA (reference sequence). The CDR3 is 12 amino acids. The CDR3 nucleotides read TGCAGTGCTAGAGATCACACAGATACGCAGTATTTT. The encoded protein is CSARDHTDTQYF.

This clonotype was observed a handful of times. The chain recombines TRBV20-1 with TRBJ1-2; 7 nucleotides align to TRBD1. This CDR3 is built from 15 residues. V shed 4 bases and J 5 bases; nucleotides not matched to a gene: 13. The germline CDR1 and CDR2 sequences are DFQATT and SNEGSKA (reference sequence). Here the CDR3 DNA reads TGCAGTGCTAACCCGACAGGGATAAAACCTTATGGCTACACCTTC. Translation: CSANPTGIKPYGYTF.